Each of the 7 T cell receptor beta chains below was sequenced from the same sample in a study of T cell repertoires in cytomegalovirus infection. TCRdb itself ran the reads through MiXCR, one entry per CDR3 protein. Among some 300,000 distinct CDR3 sequences listed, about an eighth were seen once. Sequenced input: PBMCs. Receptors were obtained from a human donor in good health (CMV status not recorded). Some clones in this sample may be carry-over from other donors' samples.

The sample holds many counts of this clonotype. This CDR3 is CASSLIGLANTGELFF. CDR3 DNA: TGTGCCAGCAGCTTAATCGGACTAGCGAACACCGGGGAGCTGTTTTTT. V is TRBV7-3 and J is TRBJ2-2; 7 bases map to TRBD2. This CDR3 is 16 amino acids long. Germline V gene lookup returns CDR1 SGHTA and CDR2 FQGTGA. Trimming removed 1 base from V and 0 bases from J; junction bases left unmatched: 2.

This clonotype showed up many times. This sequence joins TRBV24-1 and TRBJ1-5; 7 nucleotides align to TRBD1. Per the germline V gene, CDR1 is KGHDR and CDR2 is SFDVKD. The CDR3 consists of 16 residues. The junction had 5 bases not matched to a gene; V was cut back by 2 bases and J by 2 bases. CDR3 residues: CATSDSGQGGNQPQHF. The CDR3 coding sequence is TGTGCCACCAGTGATTCGGGTCAGGGGGGCAATCAGCCCCAGCATTTT.

The chain recombines TRBV5-4 with TRBJ1-2; maybe TRBD1 (5 bases). The V end was cut by 4 bases, the J end by 2 bases, with 15 bases between. The CDR3 totals 15 residues. Germline CDR1 reads SGHNT; CDR2 reads YYREEE (reference sequence). The CDR3 sequence: CASSPGGSSNYGYTF. The CDR3 DNA sequence: TGTGCCAGCAGCCCCGGGGGGAGTTCGAACTATGGCTACACCTTC. Full variable domain (outside the CDR3, taken from reference TRBV5-4 and TRBJ1-2): ETGVTQSPTHLIKTRGQQVTLRCSSQSGHNTVSWYQQALGQGPQFIFQYYREEENGRGNFPPRFSGLQFPNYSSELNVNALELDDSALYLCASSPGGSSNYGYTFGSGTRLTVV.

The CDR3 spells CASSTGTSGPPGANVLTF. The CDR3 DNA sequence: TGTGCCAGCAGCACCGGGACTAGTGGGCCACCTGGGGCCAACGTCCTGACTTTC. The chain joins TRBV5-4 to TRBJ2-6; 8 bases line up with TRBD2. V lost 4 bases, J lost 2 bases, and 11 bases stayed unmatched. This CDR3 has 18 residues. CDR1 and CDR2 from the germline V gene are SGHNT and YYREEE (reference sequence).

This clonotype was seen repeatedly, ten times or more. The chain recombines TRBV7-8 with TRBJ1-1; TRBD1 agrees at 8 bases. The trim removed 5 bases at V and 5 bases at J, leaving 13 bases unmatched. CDR1 is SGHVS and CDR2 is FQNEAQ in the germline V gene. The CDR3 contains 16 residues. For the CDR3, the DNA is TGTGCCAGCAGCCCCGGACAGGGTTGGGGAAGGACTGAAGCTTTCTTT. Encoded protein: CASSPGQGWGRTEAFF.

The rearrangement joins TRBV2 to TRBJ2-7; the D is unclear. CDR3 length: 13 residues. Trimming shortened V by 1 base and J by 1 base, and 5 bases separated the two germline ends. Germline CDR1 is SNHLY and CDR2 is FYNNEI. The DNA of the CDR3 is TGTGCCAGCAGTGAAGGCAGTTCCTACGAGCAGTACTTC. This sequence encodes CASSEGSSYEQYF.

The chain recombines TRBV7-9 with TRBJ1-3; D remains ambiguous. Germline V gene lookup returns CDR1 SEHNR and CDR2 FQNEAQ (reference sequence). The CDR3 consists of 14 residues. V was cut by 5 bases and J by 2 bases, with 10 bases left in between. The CDR3 region is CASSPAPTGNTIYF. The CDR3 DNA sequence: TGTGCCAGCAGCCCGGCCCCTACTGGAAACACCATATATTTT.